This T cell receptor beta chain was obtained from a study of early T cells in non-severe SARS-CoV-2 infection. Study-wide context: The input, bulk RNA from unsorted whole blood, was sequenced, and chains were unpaired.

Unique molecular identifiers tagged individual cDNA molecules. TCRdb independently ran MiXCR on the 5' RACE reads; one entry per CDR3 protein. In the table there are 55,000 to 80,000 distinct CDR3 sequences, 9.5% to 12% of which are singletons. Germline lookup yields CDR1 MNHNS and CDR2 SASEGT. CDR3 size: 17 residues. Comments on this clonotype: Its antigen is currently unknown. At one of its ends the junction is not consistent with the germline gene, which may arise from a read error.

Study-wide results and limits: Comparison of clonotypes with VDJdb favored anti-spike CD8 responses while missing private and CD4 specificities.

The chain links TRBV6-1 to TRBJ1-6; TRBD1 might be the D (6 bases). This receptor was identified in an adult who was a healthcare worker with PCR-confirmed SARS-CoV-2 infection or an uninfected control (not recorded which). Material: whole blood, obtained at baseline. CDR3 loop: CTSSLHGGQNRGSPLHF. The CDR3 region has the DNA TGTACCAGCAGCCTGCACGGGGGCCAGAATAGGGGATCACCCCTCCACTTT.